A single sample is the source of the 3 T cell receptor beta chains below, sequenced in a study of lung T cells in sarcoidosis with Löfgren's syndrome. TCRdb processed the reads anew with MiXCR; each CDR3 protein has one entry. The sample gives about 4,000 distinct CDR3 sequences, about 22% of which show up once; over 6.5% is in the top ten. The sample was CD4+ T cells from bronchoalveolar lavage. These receptor sequences come from a human donor with sarcoidosis (Löfgren's syndrome or another form), or a control subject (not recorded which).

As concerns this clonotype: A much larger clone differs from this one at a single base, so this may be a read error. V is TRBV14 and J is TRBJ2-1; D remains ambiguous. The CDR3 contains 17 residues. CDR1 is SGHDN and CDR2 is FVKESK in the germline V gene. CDR3 residues: CASSPDGVRSSYNGQFF. CDR3 DNA: TGTGCCAGCAGCCCAGATGGGGTGCGTTCCTCCTACAATGGGCAGTTCTTC.

This clonotype was counted at least ten times. The V and J genes are TRBV28 and TRBJ1-5; 7 nucleotides line up with TRBD1. Germline CDR1 reads MDHEN; CDR2 reads SYDVKM. This CDR3 contains 15 residues. V lost 10 bases, J lost 6 bases, and 15 bases stayed unmatched. CDR3 residues: CATRQGGVNTQPQHF. CDR3 DNA: TGTGCCACTAGACAGGGCGGGGTAAACACTCAGCCCCAGCATTTT.

This clonotype is termed medium-sized. The V and J genes are TRBV28 and TRBJ1-1; D remains ambiguous. Germline CDR1 is MDHEN and CDR2 is SYDVKM. The V gene lost 6 bases and the J gene lost 4 bases, with 9 bases spanning the gap. The CDR3 is 12 amino acids. The CDR3 coding sequence is TGTGCCAGCAGCCGATCGCTCACTGAAGCTTTCTTT. Its translation: CASSRSLTEAFF.